This T cell receptor beta chain was found in a study of beta chain features in type 1 diabetes. General study results and limits: Healthy donors had naive, central memory and Treg TCRB repertoires that appeared less similar than those seen among patients. Although PCR might favor shorter templates, it would do so equally in patients and controls.

CDR1 is SGHAT and CDR2 is FQNNGV in the germline V gene. V trimming: 4 bases; J trimming: 1 base; junction bases outside the gene matches: 3. The CDR3 covers 16 residues. What was sequenced were expressed TCRB transcripts, since all of the isolated RNA had been reverse transcribed. Method: immunoSEQ multiplex PCR; TCRdb's copy keeps in-frame clones and lacks some. The table records fewer than 20,000 clones, 40% to 55% of them present only once. This clone appeared once. Its antigen is undetermined. The sequencing input was stem cell memory CD4+ T cells from blood. The chain recombines TRBV11-2 with TRBJ2-2; 10 bases map to TRBD2. The sequence derives from a woman between 40 and 55 years old in good health. The CDR3 DNA follows: TGTGCCAGCAGCTCCCGGACTAGCGGGAACACCGGGGAGCTGTTTTTT. Its protein product is CASSSRTSGNTGELFF.